This is a list of T cell receptor beta chains from one sample in a study of beta chain features in type 1 diabetes. Sequencing used immunoSEQ multiplex PCR; TCRdb keeps in-frame clones, though not all of them. The sample gives about 300,000 clones, about 7.8% of which show up once; about 0.93% is in the top ten. Material for sequencing was central memory CD4+ T cells from blood. The receptors here all came from a woman under 30 in good health. Each CDR3 is given with its conserved first and last residue. Each record gives: J gene, V gene, clone size, D gene, CDR3 length, CDR3 protein, CDR3 DNA. The D gene is left open where the match is weak. Not all rows give a size; the values are once, few, many and, for expanded clones, a class.

J gene: TRBJ1-4; V gene: TRBV7-2; clone size: few; D gene: -; CDR3 length: 14; CDR3 protein: CASSFDRTNEKLFF; CDR3 DNA: TGTGCCAGCAGCTTCGACAGAACTAATGAAAAACTGTTTTTT
J gene: TRBJ1-5; V gene: TRBV6-5; clone size: -; D gene: -; CDR3 length: 12; CDR3 protein: CASRAGNQPQHF; CDR3 DNA: TGTGCCAGCCGGGCAGGAAATCAGCCCCAGCATTTT
J gene: TRBJ1-1; V gene: TRBV7-2; clone size: -; D gene: -; CDR3 length: 14; CDR3 protein: CASSLGRMNTEAFF; CDR3 DNA: TGTGCCAGCAGCTTAGGGCGGATGAACACTGAAGCTTTCTTT
J gene: TRBJ2-2; V gene: TRBV19; clone size: -; D gene: TRBD1; CDR3 length: 14; CDR3 protein: CASTAGQGAGELFF; CDR3 DNA: TGTGCCAGTACCGCGGGACAGGGGGCCGGGGAGCTGTTTTTT
J gene: TRBJ2-7; V gene: TRBV9; clone size: many; D gene: TRBD2; CDR3 length: 17; CDR3 protein: CASSVGLSGGSSYEQYF; CDR3 DNA: TGTGCCAGCAGCGTAGGTCTGAGCGGGGGTAGCTCCTACGAGCAGTACTTC
J gene: TRBJ2-1; V gene: TRBV7-9; clone size: many; D gene: -; CDR3 length: 11; CDR3 protein: CASGWRGEQFF; CDR3 DNA: TGTGCCAGCGGCTGGCGAGGTGAGCAGTTCTTC
J gene: TRBJ1-2; V gene: TRBV6-1; clone size: few; D gene: TRBD1; CDR3 length: 13; CDR3 protein: CASSGDRVYGYTF; CDR3 DNA: TGTGCCAGCAGTGGCGACAGGGTCTATGGCTACACCTTC
J gene: TRBJ2-1; V gene: TRBV7-2; clone size: few; D gene: TRBD2; CDR3 length: 14; CDR3 protein: CASSRTSGSNEQFF; CDR3 DNA: TGTGCCAGCAGTCGGACTAGCGGGAGTAATGAGCAGTTCTTC
J gene: TRBJ1-2; V gene: TRBV7-2; clone size: many; D gene: -; CDR3 length: 12; CDR3 protein: CASSHSNYGYTF; CDR3 DNA: TGTGCCAGCAGCCACTCTAACTATGGCTACACCTTC
J gene: TRBJ1-5; V gene: TRBV12-5; clone size: -; D gene: -; CDR3 length: 15; CDR3 protein: CASGSSFGAWQPQHF; CDR3 DNA: TGTGCTAGTGGTTCCTCGTTTGGTGCGTGGCAGCCCCAGCATTTT
J gene: TRBJ2-5; V gene: TRBV5-4; clone size: -; D gene: -; CDR3 length: 16; CDR3 protein: CASSPQGQGTQETQYF; CDR3 DNA: TGTGCCAGCAGCCCCCAGGGACAAGGGACCCAAGAGACCCAGTACTTC
J gene: TRBJ2-1; V gene: TRBV29-1; clone size: -; D gene: -; CDR3 length: 14; CDR3 protein: CSVGGLEVYNEQFF; CDR3 DNA: TGCAGCGTTGGAGGGCTGGAAGTTTACAATGAGCAGTTCTTC
J gene: TRBJ1-4; V gene: TRBV30; clone size: few; D gene: -; CDR3 length: 13; CDR3 protein: CAWTPGAREKLFF; CDR3 DNA: TGTGCCTGGACCCCGGGGGCACGCGAAAAACTGTTTTTT
J gene: TRBJ2-3; V gene: TRBV6-6; clone size: few; D gene: TRBD1; CDR3 length: 15; CDR3 protein: CASRAGTGGADTQYF; CDR3 DNA: TGTGCCAGCAGGGCCGGGACAGGGGGCGCAGATACGCAGTATTTT
J gene: TRBJ2-7; V gene: TRBV30; clone size: few; D gene: TRBD2; CDR3 length: 15; CDR3 protein: CAWSGGLAGGGEQYF; CDR3 DNA: TGTGCCTGGAGTGGGGGACTAGCGGGAGGAGGCGAGCAGTACTTC
J gene: TRBJ2-5; V gene: TRBV9; clone size: few; D gene: TRBD2; CDR3 length: 14; CDR3 protein: CASSTGTTQETQYF; CDR3 DNA: TGTGCCAGCAGCACCGGGACTACGCAAGAGACCCAGTACTTC
J gene: TRBJ1-5; V gene: TRBV5-4; clone size: many; D gene: -; CDR3 length: 13; CDR3 protein: CASSLDLNQPQHF; CDR3 DNA: TGTGCCAGCAGCTTGGACCTAAATCAGCCCCAGCATTTT
J gene: TRBJ1-2; V gene: TRBV6-5; clone size: few; D gene: -; CDR3 length: 14; CDR3 protein: CASSTSRSVYGYTF; CDR3 DNA: TGTGCCAGCAGTACGTCTAGGTCGGTCTATGGCTACACCTTC
J gene: TRBJ2-1; V gene: TRBV27; clone size: -; D gene: -; CDR3 length: 15; CDR3 protein: CASTRYARQINEQFF; CDR3 DNA: TGTGCCAGCACCCGATACGCTAGACAAATCAATGAGCAGTTCTTC
J gene: TRBJ2-3; V gene: TRBV4-2; clone size: -; D gene: -; CDR3 length: 17; CDR3 protein: CASSQEAQGLSTDTQYF; CDR3 DNA: TGTGCCAGCAGCCAAGAGGCCCAGGGTCTTAGCACAGATACGCAGTATTTT
J gene: TRBJ2-7; V gene: TRBV6-5; clone size: few; D gene: TRBD2; CDR3 length: 14; CDR3 protein: CASGSTSGSYEQYF; CDR3 DNA: TGTGCCAGCGGTTCCACTAGCGGGTCTTACGAGCAGTACTTC
J gene: TRBJ1-4; V gene: TRBV11-2; clone size: few; D gene: TRBD1; CDR3 length: 15; CDR3 protein: CASRSGTGGNEKLFF; CDR3 DNA: TGTGCCAGCAGATCCGGGACAGGGGGGAATGAAAAACTGTTTTTT
J gene: TRBJ2-3; V gene: TRBV18; clone size: few; D gene: -; CDR3 length: 13; CDR3 protein: CASSPNVADTQYF; CDR3 DNA: TGTGCCAGCTCACCGAATGTGGCAGATACGCAGTATTTT
J gene: TRBJ1-3; V gene: TRBV5-1; clone size: many; D gene: -; CDR3 length: 12; CDR3 protein: CASSLDGNTIYF; CDR3 DNA: TGCGCCAGCAGCTTGGATGGAAACACCATATATTTT
J gene: TRBJ2-3; V gene: TRBV7-7; clone size: many; D gene: -; CDR3 length: 14; CDR3 protein: CASSRRGVTDTQYF; CDR3 DNA: TGTGCTAGCAGCCGCAGGGGGGTCACAGATACGCAGTATTTT
J gene: TRBJ2-3; V gene: TRBV7-6; clone size: -; D gene: -; CDR3 length: 13; CDR3 protein: CASSSTWLDTQYF; CDR3 DNA: TGTGCCAGCAGCTCGACCTGGCTGGATACGCAGTATTTT
J gene: TRBJ1-4; V gene: TRBV7-9; clone size: few; D gene: -; CDR3 length: 14; CDR3 protein: CASSPGQSNEKLFF; CDR3 DNA: TGTGCCAGCAGCCCCGGACAGTCTAATGAAAAACTGTTTTTT
J gene: TRBJ2-5; V gene: TRBV4-2; clone size: -; D gene: -; CDR3 length: 15; CDR3 protein: CASSQEGDRAETQYF; CDR3 DNA: TGTGCCAGCAGCCAGGAGGGCGACAGGGCAGAGACCCAGTACTTC
J gene: TRBJ1-1; V gene: TRBV9; clone size: few; D gene: -; CDR3 length: 14; CDR3 protein: CASSVGWGQTEAFF; CDR3 DNA: TGTGCCAGCAGCGTAGGGTGGGGTCAGACTGAAGCTTTCTTT
J gene: TRBJ2-7; V gene: TRBV5-4; clone size: -; D gene: TRBD1; CDR3 length: 13; CDR3 protein: CASSFDRESFECF; CDR3 DNA: TGTGCCAGCAGCTTCGACAGGGAATCTTTCGAGTGCTTC
J gene: TRBJ1-6; V gene: TRBV27; clone size: many; D gene: -; CDR3 length: 15; CDR3 protein: CASSLSRVGNSPLHF; CDR3 DNA: TGTGCCAGCAGTTTAAGCAGGGTTGGTAATTCACCCCTCCACTTT
J gene: TRBJ1-1; V gene: TRBV4-3; clone size: -; D gene: TRBD1; CDR3 length: 16; CDR3 protein: CASSQGTGRMNTEAFF; CDR3 DNA: TGCGCCAGCAGCCAAGGGACAGGGAGAATGAACACTGAAGCTTTCTTT
J gene: TRBJ2-1; V gene: TRBV11-2; clone size: few; D gene: TRBD1; CDR3 length: 15; CDR3 protein: CASSPGTGNHNEQFF; CDR3 DNA: TGTGCCAGCAGCCCAGGGACAGGGAATCACAATGAGCAGTTCTTC
J gene: TRBJ2-5; V gene: TRBV28; clone size: few; D gene: -; CDR3 length: 14; CDR3 protein: CASSLSPGLQTQYF; CDR3 DNA: TGTGCCAGCAGTTTATCTCCGGGACTCCAGACCCAGTACTTC
J gene: TRBJ2-1; V gene: TRBV2; clone size: -; D gene: -; CDR3 length: 18; CDR3 protein: CASSLSPPGGYSYNEQFF; CDR3 DNA: TGTGCCAGCAGCCTTTCACCTCCGGGCGGGTACTCCTACAATGAGCAGTTCTTC
J gene: TRBJ2-1; V gene: TRBV19; clone size: few; D gene: -; CDR3 length: 14; CDR3 protein: CASSPQGLLNEQFF; CDR3 DNA: TGTGCCAGTAGTCCCCAGGGACTCCTCAATGAGCAGTTCTTC
J gene: TRBJ2-3; V gene: TRBV2; clone size: few; D gene: TRBD1; CDR3 length: 13; CDR3 protein: CASNRDREDTQYF; CDR3 DNA: TGTGCCAGTAACCGGGACAGGGAAGATACGCAGTATTTT
J gene: TRBJ2-4; V gene: TRBV18; clone size: many; D gene: -; CDR3 length: 13; CDR3 protein: CASSPIAKNIQYF; CDR3 DNA: TGTGCCAGCTCACCTATAGCCAAAAACATTCAGTACTTC
J gene: TRBJ2-7; V gene: TRBV7-9; clone size: few; D gene: TRBD1; CDR3 length: 15; CDR3 protein: CASSSNRGQTYEQYF; CDR3 DNA: TGTGCCAGCAGCTCTAACAGGGGGCAGACCTACGAGCAGTACTTC
J gene: TRBJ1-5; V gene: TRBV6-5; clone size: few; D gene: -; CDR3 length: 13; CDR3 protein: CASSAGAAQPQHF; CDR3 DNA: TGTGCCAGCAGTGCAGGGGCAGCTCAGCCCCAGCATTTT
J gene: TRBJ2-5; V gene: TRBV14; clone size: -; D gene: -; CDR3 length: 15; CDR3 protein: CASSQGLSKAETQYF; CDR3 DNA: TGTGCCAGCAGCCAAGGACTCAGTAAAGCGGAGACCCAGTACTTC
J gene: TRBJ1-2; V gene: TRBV29-1; clone size: few; D gene: -; CDR3 length: 13; CDR3 protein: CSVTGNTNYGYTF; CDR3 DNA: TGCAGCGTTACAGGCAATACTAACTATGGCTACACCTTC
J gene: TRBJ2-3; V gene: TRBV4-3; clone size: few; D gene: TRBD1; CDR3 length: 15; CDR3 protein: CASSQHRGMSDTQYF; CDR3 DNA: TGCGCCAGCAGCCAGCACAGGGGGATGTCAGATACGCAGTATTTT
J gene: TRBJ1-2; V gene: TRBV28; clone size: few; D gene: TRBD1; CDR3 length: 17; CDR3 protein: CASSGKLDRQRHYGYTF; CDR3 DNA: TGTGCCAGCAGTGGAAAATTGGACAGGCAGCGACACTATGGCTACACCTTC
J gene: TRBJ2-2; V gene: TRBV4-2; clone size: -; D gene: TRBD1; CDR3 length: 16; CDR3 protein: CASSLPGQAFYGELFF; CDR3 DNA: TGTGCCAGCAGCCTTCCGGGACAGGCGTTTTACGGGGAGCTGTTTTTT
J gene: TRBJ1-5; V gene: TRBV30; clone size: few; D gene: -; CDR3 length: 15; CDR3 protein: CAWSVPQGFNQPQHF; CDR3 DNA: TGTGCCTGGAGTGTACCTCAGGGCTTTAATCAGCCCCAGCATTTT
J gene: TRBJ2-7; V gene: TRBV4-3; clone size: few; D gene: -; CDR3 length: 16; CDR3 protein: CASSQLLDSYIYEQYF; CDR3 DNA: TGCGCCAGCAGCCAACTCCTGGACAGTTATATCTACGAGCAGTACTTC
J gene: TRBJ2-7; V gene: TRBV12-5; clone size: -; D gene: TRBD1; CDR3 length: 15; CDR3 protein: CASGLYGTGSYEQYF; CDR3 DNA: TGTGCTAGTGGTTTGTATGGGACAGGGTCCTACGAGCAGTACTTC
J gene: TRBJ1-4; V gene: TRBV14; clone size: few; D gene: -; CDR3 length: 16; CDR3 protein: CASSRIAGDGNEKLFF; CDR3 DNA: TGTGCCAGCAGCCGGATTGCTGGGGATGGTAATGAAAAACTGTTTTTT
J gene: TRBJ1-1; V gene: TRBV7-8; clone size: -; D gene: TRBD1; CDR3 length: 14; CDR3 protein: CASSKQGIGTEAFF; CDR3 DNA: TGTGCCAGCAGCAAACAGGGGATCGGCACTGAAGCTTTCTTT
J gene: TRBJ1-2; V gene: TRBV5-6; clone size: few; D gene: -; CDR3 length: 15; CDR3 protein: CASTPLAVLSDGYTF; CDR3 DNA: TGTGCCAGCACCCCCCTCGCAGTTTTATCTGATGGCTACACCTTC
J gene: TRBJ2-1; V gene: TRBV25-1; clone size: -; D gene: -; CDR3 length: 16; CDR3 protein: CASTPIGARTFNEQFF; CDR3 DNA: TGTGCCAGCACTCCCATTGGGGCCAGGACTTTCAATGAGCAGTTCTTC
J gene: TRBJ1-2; V gene: TRBV11-2; clone size: -; D gene: -; CDR3 length: 14; CDR3 protein: CASSPSRDIHGYTF; CDR3 DNA: TGTGCCAGCAGCCCGAGCCGGGACATTCATGGCTACACCTTC
J gene: TRBJ2-7; V gene: TRBV7-8; clone size: many; D gene: TRBD1; CDR3 length: 16; CDR3 protein: CASSFLTGISSYEQYF; CDR3 DNA: TGTGCCAGCAGCTTCTTGACAGGGATTAGCTCCTACGAGCAGTACTTC
J gene: TRBJ1-2; V gene: TRBV29-1; clone size: few; D gene: -; CDR3 length: 15; CDR3 protein: CSVDLFLKRDYGYTF; CDR3 DNA: TGCAGCGTTGATCTCTTTTTGAAGAGGGACTATGGCTACACCTTC
J gene: TRBJ2-7; V gene: TRBV11-3; clone size: few; D gene: TRBD2; CDR3 length: 15; CDR3 protein: CASSKAAGDPYEQYF; CDR3 DNA: TGTGCCAGCAGCAAAGCAGCGGGGGACCCCTACGAGCAGTACTTC
J gene: TRBJ2-5; V gene: TRBV20-1; clone size: many; D gene: -; CDR3 length: 11; CDR3 protein: CSAWDQETQYF; CDR3 DNA: TGCAGTGCTTGGGACCAAGAGACCCAGTACTTC